This TCR beta chain was recovered during a study of blood T cell repertoires in COVID-19. Original analysis: Estimated nucleated cell counts came from reference gene primer amplification. Produced via immunoSEQ multiplex PCR; TCRdb's table is partial and in-frame only. Clone size and V and J calls were adopted from that table, with D and trimming inferred from the DNA. Among roughly 260,000 clones listed, 70% to 85% were seen once. This clone was seen just once. The receptor was derived from a woman aged 40 to 50 with active or convalescent COVID-19. The sample comprised peripheral blood.

In DNA, the CDR3 is TGTGCCAGCAGTGATATGACAGTCAATTCACCCCTCCACTTT. It encodes CASSDMTVNSPLHF. The J gene is TRBJ1-6, the V gene TRBV2; a weak D match, TRBD1 (5 bases). Trimming shortened V by 3 bases and J by 7 bases, and 10 bases separated the two germline ends. The CDR3 runs to 14 residues. Germline V gene sequence: CDR1 SNHLY, CDR2 FYNNEI.